This entry describes one T cell receptor (beta chain). Under the authors' procedure: Estimated nucleated cell counts came from reference gene primer amplification. Measured with immunoSEQ multiplex PCR; TCRdb has only the in-frame clones, and not every one. V, J and clone size were drawn from that table, and D and trimming were deduced from the DNA. Of approximately 210,000 clones listed, around 90% were seen once; the top ten hold 1% to 1.5%. This record comes from a study of blood T cell repertoires in COVID-19. Study overall: Both acute and convalescent COVID-19 samples were obtained from the United States, Italy and Spain. Sources were T cells, B-cell-depleted T cells, or PBMCs; the material itself was cDNA or gDNA.

This CDR3 spans 13 amino acids. V lost 0 bases and J lost 0, with 3 bases in between. The germline CDR1 and CDR2 sequences are SGDLS and YYNGEE. The sequence was collected from a man aged 25-45 years with acute or convalescent COVID-19. The chain carries TRBV9 and TRBJ1-1; D not resolved. Sequenced input: peripheral blood. CDR3 in DNA: TGTGCCAGCAGCGTAGACATGAACACTGAAGCTTTCTTT. Translating gives CASSVDMNTEAFF. The full variable domain, with the rest looked up from reference TRBV9 and TRBJ1-1, is DSGVTQTPKHLITATGQRVTLRCSPRSGDLSVYWYQQSLDQGLQFLIQYYNGEERAKGNILERFSAQQFPDLHSELNLSSLELGDSALYFCASSVDMNTEAFFGQGTRLTVV.